This T cell receptor (beta chain) was identified in a study of T cells in Graves' hyperthyroidism and ophthalmopathy. Study-level background: Prior to any treatment, at the point of initial diagnosis, peripheral blood was collected.

RNA transcripts yielded amplified TCR beta CDR3 regions. Carried out on the TCR CDR3, a first-round RT-PCR used the HTBI primer set. One entry per CDR3 protein, called by TCRdb with MiXCR from the multiplex PCR reads. Here the sample spans fewer than 900,000 distinct CDR3 sequences, roughly 20% being singletons. The length of the CDR3 is 15 residues. Trimming shortened V by 2 bases and J by 0 bases, and 8 bases separated the two germline ends. Per germline, CDR1 SEHNR and CDR2 FQNEAQ (reference sequence). Notes on the study in general: Ophthalmopathy was identified by the model a median about 6.8 months ahead of onset.

A note on this clonotype: Its antigen remains unidentified.

Subjects aged 18 to 65 presented with newly diagnosed hyperthyroidism of less than 2 months' duration. Out of approximately 10 ml of fresh peripheral blood came the PBMCs. The sample taken for sequencing was blood. This receptor was taken from a woman aged 50 to 60 with Graves' hyperthyroidism that later progressed to Graves' ophthalmopathy. The chain links TRBV7-9 to TRBJ1-3, with unresolved D. The CDR3 spells CASSLPGNSGNTIYF. CDR3 sequence (DNA): TGTGCCAGCAGCTTACCTGGGAACTCTGGAAACACCATATATTTT.